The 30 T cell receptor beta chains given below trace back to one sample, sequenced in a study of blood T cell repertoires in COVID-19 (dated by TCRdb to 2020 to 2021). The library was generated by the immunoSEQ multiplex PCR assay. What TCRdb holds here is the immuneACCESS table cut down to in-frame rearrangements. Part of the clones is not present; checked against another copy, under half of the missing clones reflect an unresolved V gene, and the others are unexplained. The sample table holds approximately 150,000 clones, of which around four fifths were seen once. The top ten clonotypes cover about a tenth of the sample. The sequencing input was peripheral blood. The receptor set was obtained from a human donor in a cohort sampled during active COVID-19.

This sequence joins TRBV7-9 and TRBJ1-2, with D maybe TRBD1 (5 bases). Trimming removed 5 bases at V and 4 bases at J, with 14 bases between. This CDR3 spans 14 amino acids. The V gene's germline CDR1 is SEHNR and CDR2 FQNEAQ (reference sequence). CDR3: CASSPGHDVYGYTF. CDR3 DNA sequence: TGTGCCAGCAGCCCCGGACACGACGTCTATGGCTACACCTTC.

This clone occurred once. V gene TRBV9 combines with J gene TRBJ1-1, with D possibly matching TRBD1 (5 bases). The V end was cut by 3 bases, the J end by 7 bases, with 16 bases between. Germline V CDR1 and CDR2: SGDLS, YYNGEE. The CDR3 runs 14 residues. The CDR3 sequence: CASSAGLLGGEAFF. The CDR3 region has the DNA TGTGCCAGCAGCGCGGGACTCCTGGGGGGTGAAGCTTTCTTT.

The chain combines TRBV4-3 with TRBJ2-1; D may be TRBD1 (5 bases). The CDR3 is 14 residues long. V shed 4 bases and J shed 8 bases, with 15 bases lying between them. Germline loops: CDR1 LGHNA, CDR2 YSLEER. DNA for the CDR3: TGCGCCAGCAGCCCAGGGTTGGGATACGATGAGCAGTTCTTC. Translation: CASSPGLGYDEQFF.

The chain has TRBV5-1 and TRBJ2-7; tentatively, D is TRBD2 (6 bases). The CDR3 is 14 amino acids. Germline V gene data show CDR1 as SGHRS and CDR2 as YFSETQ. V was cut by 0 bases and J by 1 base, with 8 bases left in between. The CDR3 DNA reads TGCGCCAGCAGCTTGGCGGGAGCTTCCTACGAGCAGTACTTC. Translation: CASSLAGASYEQYF.

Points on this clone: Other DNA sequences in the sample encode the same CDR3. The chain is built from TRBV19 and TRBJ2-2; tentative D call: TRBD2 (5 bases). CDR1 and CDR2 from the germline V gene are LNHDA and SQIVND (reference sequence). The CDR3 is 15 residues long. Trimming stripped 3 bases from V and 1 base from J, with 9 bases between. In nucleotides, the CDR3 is TGTGCCAGTAGTATTCTCGCGGGGAACACCGGGGAGCTGTTTTTT. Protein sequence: CASSILAGNTGELFF.

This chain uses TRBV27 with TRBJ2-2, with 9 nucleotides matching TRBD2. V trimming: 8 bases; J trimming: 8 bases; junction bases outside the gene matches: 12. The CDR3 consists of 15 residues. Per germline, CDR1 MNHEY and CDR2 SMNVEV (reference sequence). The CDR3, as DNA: TGTGCCAGCTCCAGAAGCGGGAGGTATTGGGGGGAGCTGTTTTTT. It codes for CASSRSGRYWGELFF.

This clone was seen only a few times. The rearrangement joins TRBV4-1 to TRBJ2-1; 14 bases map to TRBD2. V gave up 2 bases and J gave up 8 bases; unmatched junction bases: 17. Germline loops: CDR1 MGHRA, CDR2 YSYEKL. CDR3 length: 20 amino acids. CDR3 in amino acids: CASSQRPLGGTSGSTDEQFF. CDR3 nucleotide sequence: TGCGCCAGCAGCCAACGCCCCCTGGGGGGGACTAGCGGGAGTACGGATGAGCAGTTCTTC.

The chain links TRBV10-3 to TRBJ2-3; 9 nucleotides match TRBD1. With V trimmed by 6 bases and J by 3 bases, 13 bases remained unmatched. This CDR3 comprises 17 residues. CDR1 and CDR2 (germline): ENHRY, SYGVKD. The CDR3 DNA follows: TGTGCCATCAGACTGGGACAGGGCTTTTTTGGGACAGATACGCAGTATTTT. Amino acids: CAIRLGQGFFGTDTQYF.

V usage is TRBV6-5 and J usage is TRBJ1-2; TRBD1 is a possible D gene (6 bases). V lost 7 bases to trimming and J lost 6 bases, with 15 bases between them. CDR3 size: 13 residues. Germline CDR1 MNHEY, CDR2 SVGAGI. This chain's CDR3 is CASTVRGADGYTF. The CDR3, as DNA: TGTGCCAGCACCGTCAGGGGAGCTGATGGCTACACCTTC.

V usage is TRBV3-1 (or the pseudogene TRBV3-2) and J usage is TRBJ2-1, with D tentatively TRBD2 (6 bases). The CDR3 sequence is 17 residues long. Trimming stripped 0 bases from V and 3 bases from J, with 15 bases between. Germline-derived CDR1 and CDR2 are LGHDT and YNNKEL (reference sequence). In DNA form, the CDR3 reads TGTGCCAGCAGCCAAGATCAAGGACGGGAGTACTACAATGAGCAGTTCTTC. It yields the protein CASSQDQGREYYNEQFF.

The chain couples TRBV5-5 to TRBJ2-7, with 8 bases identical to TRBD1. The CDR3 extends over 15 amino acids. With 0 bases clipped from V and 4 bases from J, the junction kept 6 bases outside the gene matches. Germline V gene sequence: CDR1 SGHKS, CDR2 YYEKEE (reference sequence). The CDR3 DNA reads TGTGCCAGCAGCTTGGCCGGGACAGGTTTGTACGAGCAGTACTTC. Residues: CASSLAGTGLYEQYF.

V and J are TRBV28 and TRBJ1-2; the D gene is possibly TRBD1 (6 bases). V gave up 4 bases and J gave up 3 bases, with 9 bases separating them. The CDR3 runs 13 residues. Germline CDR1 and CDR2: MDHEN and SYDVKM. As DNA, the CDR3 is TGTGCCAGCAGTTCGGACAGCGACTATGGCTACACCTTC. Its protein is CASSSDSDYGYTF.

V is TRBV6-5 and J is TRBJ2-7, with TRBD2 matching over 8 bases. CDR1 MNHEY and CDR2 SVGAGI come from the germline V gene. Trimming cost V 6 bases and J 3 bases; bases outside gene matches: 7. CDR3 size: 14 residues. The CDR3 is CASRKLAGHYEQYF. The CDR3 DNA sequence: TGTGCCAGCAGAAAGCTAGCGGGTCACTACGAGCAGTACTTC.

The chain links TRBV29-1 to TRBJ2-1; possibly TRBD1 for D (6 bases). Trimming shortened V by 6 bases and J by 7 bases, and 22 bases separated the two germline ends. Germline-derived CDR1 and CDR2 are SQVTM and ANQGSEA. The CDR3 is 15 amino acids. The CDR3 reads CSVCRGTGRWNEQFF. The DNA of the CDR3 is TGCAGCGTGTGTCGAGGTACAGGGAGATGGAATGAGCAGTTCTTC.

CDR3 bases: TGTGCCAGCAGCCGCGGTAGCGGGGGCTCCTACGAGCAGTACTTC. As protein: CASSRGSGGSYEQYF. The chain recombines TRBV7-2 with TRBJ2-7; TRBD2 matches 9 bases. This CDR3 region has 15 residues. The ends lost 5 bases at V and 0 bases at J; junction bases unmatched: 5. Germline V gives CDR1 SGHTA, CDR2 FQGNSA. The variable domain in full, completed from reference TRBV7-2 and TRBJ2-7, reads GAGVSQSPSNKVTEKGKDVELRCDPISGHTALYWYRQSLGQGLEFLIYFQGNSAPDKSGLPSDRFSAERTGGSVSTLTIQRTQQEDSAVYLCASSRGSGGSYEQYFGPGTRLTVT.

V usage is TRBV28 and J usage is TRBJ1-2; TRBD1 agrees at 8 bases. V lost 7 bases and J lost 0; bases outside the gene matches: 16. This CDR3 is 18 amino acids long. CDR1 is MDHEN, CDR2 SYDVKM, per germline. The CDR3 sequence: CASTETGTGPGANYGYTF. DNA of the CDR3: TGTGCCAGCACCGAGACCGGGACAGGTCCCGGCGCTAACTATGGCTACACCTTC.

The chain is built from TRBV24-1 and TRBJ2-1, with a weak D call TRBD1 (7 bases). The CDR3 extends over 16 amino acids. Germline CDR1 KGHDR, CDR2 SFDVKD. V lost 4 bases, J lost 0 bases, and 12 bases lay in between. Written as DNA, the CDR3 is TGTGCCACCAGTGACCCAGGGGGGAGCTCCTACAATGAGCAGTTCTTC. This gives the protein CATSDPGGSSYNEQFF.

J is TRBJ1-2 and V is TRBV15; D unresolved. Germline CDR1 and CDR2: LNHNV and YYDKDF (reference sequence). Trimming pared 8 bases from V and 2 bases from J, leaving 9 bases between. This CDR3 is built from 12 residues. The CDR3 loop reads CATGAGNYGYTF. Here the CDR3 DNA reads TGTGCCACCGGTGCAGGAAACTATGGCTACACCTTC.

CDR3 in DNA: TGTGCCAGCAGCTTAGCCATTGTCCCGCGGAGGGCCGGGGAGCTGTTTTTT. Protein: CASSLAIVPRRAGELFF. The chain combines TRBV11-2 with TRBJ2-2, with D possibly TRBD2 on 6 matching bases. This CDR3 spans 17 amino acids. The germline CDR1 and CDR2 sequences are SGHAT and FQNNGV. V dropped 1 base and J dropped 6 bases, with 18 bases sitting between them. The whole variable domain, remainder taken from reference TRBV11-2 and TRBJ2-2, is EAGVAQSPRYKIIEKRQSVAFWCNPISGHATLYWYQQILGQGPKLLIQFQNNGVVDDSQLPKDRFSAERLKGVDSTLKIQPAKLEDSAVYLCASSLAIVPRRAGELFFGEGSRLTVL.

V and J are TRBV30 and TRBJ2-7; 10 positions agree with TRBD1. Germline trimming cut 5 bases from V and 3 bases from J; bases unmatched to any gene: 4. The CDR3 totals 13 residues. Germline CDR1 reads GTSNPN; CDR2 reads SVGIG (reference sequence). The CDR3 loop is CAWSTGGYYEQYF. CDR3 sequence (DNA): TGTGCCTGGTCGACAGGGGGCTACTACGAGCAGTACTTC.

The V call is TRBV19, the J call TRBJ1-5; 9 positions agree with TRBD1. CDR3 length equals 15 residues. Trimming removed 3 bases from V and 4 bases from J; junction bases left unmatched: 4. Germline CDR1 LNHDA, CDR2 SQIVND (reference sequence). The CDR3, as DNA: TGTGCCAGTAGTATGGGACAGGGCTCAAATCAGCCCCAGCATTTT. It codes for CASSMGQGSNQPQHF. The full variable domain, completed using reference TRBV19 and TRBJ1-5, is DGGITQSPKYLFRKEGQNVTLSCEQNLNHDAMYWYRQDPGQGLRLIYYSQIVNDFQKGDIAEGYSVSREKKESFPLTVTSAQKNPTAFYLCASSMGQGSNQPQHFGDGTRLSIL.

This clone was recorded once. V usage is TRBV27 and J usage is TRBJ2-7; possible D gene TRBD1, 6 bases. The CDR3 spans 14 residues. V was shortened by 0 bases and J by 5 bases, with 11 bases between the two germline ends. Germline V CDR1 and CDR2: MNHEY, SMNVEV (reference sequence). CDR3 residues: CASSLSLAGDEQYF. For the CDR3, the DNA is TGTGCCAGCAGTTTATCGCTGGCAGGGGACGAGCAGTACTTC.

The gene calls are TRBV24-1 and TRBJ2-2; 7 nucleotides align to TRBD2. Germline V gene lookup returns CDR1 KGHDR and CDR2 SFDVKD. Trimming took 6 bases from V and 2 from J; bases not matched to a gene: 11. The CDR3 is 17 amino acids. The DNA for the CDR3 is TGTGCCACCAGTACCGTTAGGGGAGGGATAAACACCGGGGAGCTGTTTTTT. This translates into CATSTVRGGINTGELFF.

In DNA, the CDR3 is TGTGCCAGCGAAAGGGGGCGGAATGGCTATGGCTACACCTTC. This gives the protein CASERGRNGYGYTF. The chain couples TRBV13 to TRBJ1-2, with 7 bases that match TRBD1. The germline gives CDR1 PRHDT, CDR2 FYEKMQ (reference sequence). The junction had 10 bases not matched to a gene; V was cut back by 8 bases and J by 4 bases. This CDR3 comprises 14 residues.

The CDR3 bases are TGTGCCAGCAGCTTAGATGGCAGGCTCTTAGAGACCCAGTACTTC. Translation gives CASSLDGRLLETQYF. V is TRBV7-2 and J is TRBJ2-5; D ambiguous. CDR1 and CDR2 (germline): SGHTA, FQGNSA. The CDR3 is 15 amino acids. V was clipped by 1 base and J by 4 bases, with 13 bases between them.

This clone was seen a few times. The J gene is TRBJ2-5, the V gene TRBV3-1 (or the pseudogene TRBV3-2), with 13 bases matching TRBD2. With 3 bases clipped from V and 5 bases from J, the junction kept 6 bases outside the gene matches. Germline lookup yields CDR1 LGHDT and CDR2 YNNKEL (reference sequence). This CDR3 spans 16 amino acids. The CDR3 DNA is TGTGCCAGCAGCCAGGCCGGGACTAGCGGGAAGGAGACCCAGTACTTC. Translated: CASSQAGTSGKETQYF.

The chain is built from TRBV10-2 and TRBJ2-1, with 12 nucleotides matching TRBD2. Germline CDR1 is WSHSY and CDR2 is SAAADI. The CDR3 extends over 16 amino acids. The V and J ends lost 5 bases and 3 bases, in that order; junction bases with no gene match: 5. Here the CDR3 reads CASSPTSGGNYNEQFF. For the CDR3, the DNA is TGCGCCAGCAGTCCTACTAGCGGGGGGAACTACAATGAGCAGTTCTTC.

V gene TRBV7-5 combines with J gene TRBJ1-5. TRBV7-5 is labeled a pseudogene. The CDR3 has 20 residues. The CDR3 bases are TGTGCCAGAAGCTTCCCGAGGGGACTGAAATCAGCTGGTAGGTGGGGGTCACAGCATTTT. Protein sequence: CARSFPRGLKSAGRWGSQHF.

The CDR3 sequence is CSAGRENTEAFF. The CDR3 bases are TGCAGCGCCGGACGGGAGAACACTGAAGCTTTCTTT. This chain joins TRBV29-1 and TRBJ1-1; D gene unclear. This CDR3 is 12 amino acids long. V lost 7 bases, J lost 1 base, and 10 bases lay in between. Germline V gene sequence: CDR1 SQVTM, CDR2 ANQGSEA.

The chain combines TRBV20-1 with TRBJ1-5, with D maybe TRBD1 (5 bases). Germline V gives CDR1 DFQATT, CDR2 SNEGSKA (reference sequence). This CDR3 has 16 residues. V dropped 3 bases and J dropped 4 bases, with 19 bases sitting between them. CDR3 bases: TGCAGTGCTAGTGATGACAGAAAGACAATGAATCAGCCCCAGCATTTT. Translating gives CSASDDRKTMNQPQHF.